This TCR beta chain derives from a study of CD8+CD57+ T cells in acquired aplastic anemia. Study-wide context: Sorted CD4+ and CD8+ cells yielded roughly 3 ug of DNA on average. Sequencing produced an average of approximately 10 million reads per healthy donor for CD4+ cells. Notes on the study in general: A set of 25 to 30 CD8+ CDR3 sequences was shared between patients and controls, and these sequences appeared highly expressed in patients.

TCR beta VDJ combinations and CDR3 sequences were profiled from genomic DNA. TCRdb reanalysed the reads using MiXCR and keeps one entry per CDR3 protein. This table holds tens of thousands of distinct CDR3 sequences, over 45% found once. Turning to this clonotype: Antigen specificity is unknown.

CDR1 is SQVTM, CDR2 ANQGSEA, per germline. The trim removed 7 bases at V and 1 base at J, leaving 6 bases unmatched. There are 14 residues in the CDR3. The sequencing input was sorted CD4+, CD8+, or CD8+CD57+ T cells (not recorded which) from PBMCs. This TCR was recovered from a human donor in good health, serving as a control. The J gene is TRBJ1-2, the V gene TRBV29-1; 10 nucleotides align to TRBD1. CDR3: CSGDRGGLNYGYTF. Here the CDR3 DNA reads TGCAGCGGGGACAGGGGAGGACTTAACTATGGCTACACCTTC.